This T cell receptor (beta chain) was found in a study of blood T cell repertoires in COVID-19. Study at large: Acute and convalescent COVID-19 specimens originated in the United States, Italy and Spain. From T cells, B-cell-depleted T cells, or PBMCs came the material, which was cDNA or gDNA.

This CDR3 region has 19 residues. The V gene end was trimmed by 4 bases and the J gene end by 1 base; junction bases not matched to a gene: 13. Germline V gives CDR1 LGHNA, CDR2 YSLEER. It was during active infection that Seattle patients were enrolled and then longitudinally followed. Original handling: The authors estimated nucleated cell counts from reference gene primer amplification. Clones were sequenced by immunoSEQ multiplex PCR, and TCRdb holds only the in-frame ones, with some missing. V, J and clone size are those of that table, while D and trimming were read from the DNA. Of 200,000 to 250,000 clones listed, more than 80% were seen once; the top ten hold less than 3.5%.

The clonotype comes from a man aged 25 to 40 with COVID-19, enrolled during active disease. Sequenced material: peripheral blood. The V and J genes are TRBV4-3 and TRBJ2-7; 13 nucleotides line up with TRBD2. The CDR3 sequence: CASSLQVTSGRTISYEQYF. In DNA, the CDR3 is TGCGCCAGCAGCCTACAAGTGACTAGCGGGAGGACGATTTCCTACGAGCAGTACTTC.